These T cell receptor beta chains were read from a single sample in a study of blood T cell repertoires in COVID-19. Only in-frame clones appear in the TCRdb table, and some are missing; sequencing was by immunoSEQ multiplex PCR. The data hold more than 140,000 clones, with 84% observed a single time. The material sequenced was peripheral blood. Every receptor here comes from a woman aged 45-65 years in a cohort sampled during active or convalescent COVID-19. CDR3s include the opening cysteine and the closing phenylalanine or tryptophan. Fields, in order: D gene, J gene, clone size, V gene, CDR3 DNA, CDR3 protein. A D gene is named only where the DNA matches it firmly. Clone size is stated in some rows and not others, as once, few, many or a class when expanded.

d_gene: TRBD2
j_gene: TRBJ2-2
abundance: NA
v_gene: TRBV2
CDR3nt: TGTGCCAGCAGTGAAGGCGGGAGGGGATTTGGCACCGGGGAGCTGTTTTTT
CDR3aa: CASSEGGRGFGTGELFF

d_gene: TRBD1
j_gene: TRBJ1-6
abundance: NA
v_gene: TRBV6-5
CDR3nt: TGTGCCAGCAGCCGGGACAGGGACAATTCACCCCTCCACTTT
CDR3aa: CASSRDRDNSPLHF

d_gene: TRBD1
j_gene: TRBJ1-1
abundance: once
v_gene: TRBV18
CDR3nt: TGTGCCAGCTCACCTTACAGGGGGGACACTGAAGCTTTCTTT
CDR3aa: CASSPYRGDTEAFF

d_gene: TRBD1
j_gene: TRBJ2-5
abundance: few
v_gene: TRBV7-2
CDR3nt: TGTGCCAGCAGCTGGGGGACAGGGGGGGAGACCCAGTACTTC
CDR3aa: CASSWGTGGETQYF

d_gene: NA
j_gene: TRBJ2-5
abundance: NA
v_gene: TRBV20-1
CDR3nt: TGCAGTGCTAGTGAAGGGAGAGAGACCCAGTACTTC
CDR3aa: CSASEGRETQYF

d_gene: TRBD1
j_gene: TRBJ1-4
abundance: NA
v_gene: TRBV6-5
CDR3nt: TGTGCCAGCAGAGGGACAGGGGAAGGTCAAAGAAAACTGTTTTTT
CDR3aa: CASRGTGEGQRKLFF

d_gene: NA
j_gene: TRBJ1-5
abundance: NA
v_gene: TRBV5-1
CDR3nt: TGCGCCAGCAGCTATGAGGGTTTAAATCAGCCCCAGCATTTT
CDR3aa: CASSYEGLNQPQHF

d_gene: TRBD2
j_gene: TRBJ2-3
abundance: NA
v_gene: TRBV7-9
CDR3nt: TGTGCCAGCAGCCCGGGACTAGCGGGGGGTAAAGCAGATACGCAGTATTTT
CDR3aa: CASSPGLAGGKADTQYF

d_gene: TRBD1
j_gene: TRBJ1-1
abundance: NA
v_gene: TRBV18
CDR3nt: TGTGCCAGCTCAGAGGGACAGTCCGACACTGAAGCTTTCTTT
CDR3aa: CASSEGQSDTEAFF

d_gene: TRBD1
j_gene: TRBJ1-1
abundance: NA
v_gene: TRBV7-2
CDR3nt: TGTGCCAGCAGCTTAGCGATGGGACAGGGATTGAACACTGAAGCTTTCTTT
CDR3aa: CASSLAMGQGLNTEAFF

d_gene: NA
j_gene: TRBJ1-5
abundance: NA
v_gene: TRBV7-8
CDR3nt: TGTGCCAGCAGCTTTGACAGGTGGGGCAATCAGCCCCAGCATTTT
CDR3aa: CASSFDRWGNQPQHF

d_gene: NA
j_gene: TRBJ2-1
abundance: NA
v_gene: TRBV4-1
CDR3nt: TGCGCCAGCAGCCAAGATGAGGGCTACCGGAATGAGCAGTTCTTC
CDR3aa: CASSQDEGYRNEQFF